At least ten counts were recorded for the clone carrying this T cell receptor beta chain. Amplification targeted TCR beta CDR3 regions from RNA transcripts. Carried out on the TCR CDR3, a first-round RT-PCR used the HTBI primer set. TCRdb used MiXCR to reprocess the multiplex PCR reads, holding one entry per CDR3 protein. The top ten hold approximately 13% of the sample, which has about 410,000 distinct CDR3 sequences, roughly 15% seen once. This sample stems from a study of T cells in Graves' hyperthyroidism and ophthalmopathy. Trimming at V came to 4 bases and at J to 1 base, leaving 7 bases not matched to a gene. This CDR3 is built from 15 residues. Germline assignment: CDR1 SGHAT and CDR2 FQNNGV. The study left out patients who had uncontrolled infection, other autoimmune disease, pregnancy or lactation. The diagnoses drew upon clinical symptoms, serum thyroxine and TRAb, thyroid ultrasound and orbital computed tomography.

The sample consisted of blood. The source is a man aged 18 to 35 with Graves' ophthalmopathy. This chain connects TRBV11-2 to TRBJ2-7, with TRBD1 matching 7 bases. CDR3 DNA sequence: TGTGCCAGCAGCTCCTCGACAGGGATTTCCTACGAGCAGTACTTC. It specifies CASSSSTGISYEQYF.